This T cell receptor beta chain was identified during a study of cytomegalovirus exposure and HLA in healthy donors. TCRdb keeps only in-frame clones here, not all; method: immunoSEQ multiplex PCR. The data contain a few hundred thousand clones, 75% to 90% of them singletons. The CDR3 has 15 amino acids. Germline-derived CDR1 and CDR2 are MNHEY and SVGAGI. V lost 6 bases and J 1 base, leaving 13 bases between the germline ends. The sequencing sample was made of PBMCs. J is TRBJ2-1 and V is TRBV6-5, with D perhaps TRBD2 (6 bases). The receptor comes from a woman younger than 35 in good health and CMV-seronegative. The CDR3 here is CASSPVGGSYNEQFF. DNA of the CDR3: TGTGCCAGCAGCCCAGTGGGGGGTTCCTACAATGAGCAGTTCTTC.